This T cell receptor (beta chain) was observed in a study of blood T cell repertoires in COVID-19. Across the study: Material from acute and convalescent COVID-19 was sourced from the United States, Italy and Spain. Sample material is recorded as cDNA or gDNA derived from T cells, B-cell-depleted T cells, or PBMCs.

The table came from immunoSEQ multiplex PCR; TCRdb's copy has only in-frame clones and leaves some out. The table shows about 180,000 clones, with roughly 88% occurring only once. Germline assignment: CDR1 MNHEY and CDR2 SVGAGI. Trimming at V came to 6 bases and at J to 0 bases, leaving 7 bases not matched to a gene. CDR3 size: 15 residues. While infection was still active, Seattle patients were enrolled and then followed longitudinally. This sequence was found in a woman in her forties with COVID-19, enrolled during active disease. Specimen: peripheral blood. The V call is TRBV6-5, the J call TRBJ2-7; 8 bases are a match to TRBD1. This CDR3 is CASRSSGTGSYEQYF. The DNA for the CDR3 is TGTGCCAGCAGGAGTTCCGGGACAGGCTCCTACGAGCAGTACTTC.